A single sample gave rise to the 29 T cell receptor beta chains below, sequenced in a study of technical replicates of blood from a handful of donors listed by TCRdb under 2017. Library creation used the immunoSEQ multiplex PCR assay. Imported from immuneACCESS, the table was reduced by TCRdb to in-frame sequences with V and J called. These copies leave out some clones; in studies compared against another copy, an unresolved V gene accounts for under half, and the cause of the remainder is not known. The sample table shows 14,000 or so clones, and roughly four fifths are seen once. Under 15% of the sample comes from the top ten. The specimen sequenced was PBMCs. Receptors were obtained from a human donor in good health.

The rearrangement joins TRBV9 to TRBJ2-5; TRBD2 is a possible D gene (5 bases). The CDR3 runs to 16 residues. V lost 4 bases, J lost 5 bases, and 21 bases lay in between. The V gene's germline CDR1 is SGDLS and CDR2 YYNGEE. DNA for the CDR3: TGTGCCAGCAGCCCTAACGAGGGCCGAGTTTTGGAGACCCAGTACTTC. Protein sequence: CASSPNEGRVLETQYF.

This clone has a handful of counts. The rearrangement uses TRBV19 and TRBJ1-3; D gene ambiguous. Trimming left V 7 bases short and J 3 bases short, with 19 bases between. CDR1 is LNHDA and CDR2 is SQIVND in the germline V gene (reference sequence). The CDR3 consists of 16 residues. DNA for the CDR3: TGTGCCAGTACGGTGGGTTTGTTCCTAGGTGGAAACACCATATATTTT. Translated, it gives CASTVGLFLGGNTIYF.

The chain employs TRBV6-6 and TRBJ2-2; 8 positions match TRBD1. V gave up 5 bases and J gave up 6 bases; unmatched junction bases: 8. Germline V gives CDR1 MNHNY, CDR2 SVGAGI (reference sequence). The CDR3 runs to 15 residues. The CDR3 here is CASSTGQEEPGELFF. The DNA for the CDR3 is TGTGCCAGCAGTACGGGACAGGAGGAACCCGGGGAGCTGTTTTTT.

The V and J genes are TRBV28 and TRBJ2-4, with D perhaps TRBD2 (5 bases). This CDR3 spans 15 amino acids. V lost 2 bases and J 6 bases, leaving 14 bases between the germline ends. The germline V gene has CDR1 MDHEN and CDR2 SYDVKM. The CDR3 DNA reads TGTGCCAGCAGTTTAAGTAGCGCTTTAGGAAACATTCAGTACTTC. Its translation: CASSLSSALGNIQYF. Supplemented by reference TRBV28 and TRBJ2-4, the full variable domain reads DVKVTQSSRYLVKRTGEKVFLECVQDMDHENMFWYRQDPGLGLRLIYFSYDVKMKEKGDIPEGYSVSREKKERFSLILESASTNQTSMYLCASSLSSALGNIQYFGAGTRLSVL.

V and J are TRBV5-1 and TRBJ2-7; TRBD2 matches 8 bases. The V gene end was trimmed by 1 base and the J gene end by 3 bases; junction bases not matched to a gene: 3. Germline CDR1 is SGHRS and CDR2 is YFSETQ. The CDR3 length is 14 residues. The CDR3 bases are TGCGCCAGCAGCTTGACTAGCGGTAACTACGAGCAGTACTTC. This gives the protein CASSLTSGNYEQYF.

The CDR3 DNA reads as TGTGCCACAGGAACCGGGACTAGCGGGATATATGAGCAGTTCTTC. Its translation: CATGTGTSGIYEQFF. V gene TRBV2 combines with J gene TRBJ2-1; the match to TRBD2 covers 13 bases. Unmatched junction bases numbered 11, after V lost 10 bases and J lost 8 bases. Germline V gene lookup returns CDR1 SNHLY and CDR2 FYNNEI. The CDR3 consists of 15 residues.

The CDR3: CASSPQRQGNTYEQYF. The CDR3 DNA follows: TGTGCCAGCTCACCACAAAGACAGGGGAACACCTACGAGCAGTACTTC. The chain is built from TRBV18 and TRBJ2-7, with 8 nucleotides matching TRBD1. The germline CDR1 and CDR2 sequences are KGHSH and LQKENI. Germline trimming cut 1 base from V and 2 bases from J; bases unmatched to any gene: 7. CDR3 length equals 16 residues.

The chain employs TRBV18 and TRBJ2-7; D possibly corresponds to TRBD1 (6 bases). Germline V gene lookup returns CDR1 KGHSH and CDR2 LQKENI. The length of the CDR3 is 13 residues. V was trimmed by 5 bases and J by 5 bases, leaving 13 bases between them. CDR3 sequence: CASSFPGEDEQYF. The CDR3, as DNA: TGTGCCAGCTCATTTCCAGGGGAAGACGAGCAGTACTTC.

The chain employs TRBV19 and TRBJ1-2, with 8 bases fitting TRBD1. The CDR3 runs to 12 residues. V trimming: 5 bases; J trimming: 8 bases; junction bases outside the gene matches: 4. Germline CDR1 is LNHDA and CDR2 is SQIVND (reference sequence). The CDR3 is CASSQGQVGYTF. The CDR3 DNA is TGTGCCAGTAGTCAGGGACAGGTCGGCTACACCTTC.

The genes are TRBV14 and TRBJ2-2, with D perhaps TRBD2 (6 bases). Germline V lookup: CDR1 SGHDN, CDR2 FVKESK. This CDR3 region has 17 residues. Deletions cut 3 bases from V and 5 bases from J, with 19 bases between. The CDR3 DNA reads TGTGCCAGCAGCCAGGGTATTGGGAGGTGGAGTACCGGGGAGCTGTTTTTT. Protein product: CASSQGIGRWSTGELFF.

A word on this clone: One junction end disagrees with the germline gene, perhaps due to a read error. The V gene is TRBV27, the J gene TRBJ2-5; tentative D call: TRBD1 (7 bases). This CDR3 has 14 residues. From germline, CDR1 is MNHEY and CDR2 SMNVEV (reference sequence). CDR3 nucleotide sequence: TGTGCCAGCAGTTCCGGTACCAGGGGGGCCCAACAAAACTTC. This translates into CASSSGTRGAQQNF.

The rearrangement joins TRBV18 to TRBJ1-1; D not resolved. With 5 bases removed from V and 11 bases from J, the gap between germline ends came to 18 bases. The CDR3 has 13 amino acids. Germline CDR1 reads KGHSH; CDR2 reads LQKENI. CDR3: CASSSSQAFEAFF. The DNA of the CDR3 is TGTGCCAGCTCATCATCGCAAGCTTTTGAGGCTTTCTTT.

This clone was picked up a small number of times. For the CDR3, the DNA is TGTGCCAGCAGCTTGAAGGCTAGCGGGACCTCGAACACCGGGGAGCTGTTTTTT. Its protein product is CASSLKASGTSNTGELFF. The V gene is TRBV5-4, the J gene TRBJ2-2, with TRBD2 identical over 9 bases. The V gene's germline CDR1 is SGHNT and CDR2 YYREEE (reference sequence). The CDR3 runs to 18 residues. V was pared by 1 base and J by 0 bases, with 7 bases of the junction left unmatched.

The chain links TRBV27 to TRBJ1-1, with 10 positions matching TRBD1. Trimming cost V 4 bases and J 5 bases; bases outside gene matches: 7. CDR3 length: 15 residues. Germline assignment: CDR1 MNHEY and CDR2 SMNVEV (reference sequence). The chain's CDR3 is CASSSPGQGRTEAFF. DNA of the CDR3: TGTGCCAGCAGTTCCCCGGGACAGGGGAGGACTGAAGCTTTCTTT.

This clone was seen only once. V is TRBV19 and J is TRBJ2-3; 8 bases line up with TRBD1. This CDR3 region has 17 residues. Germline loops: CDR1 LNHDA, CDR2 SQIVND (reference sequence). Trimming took 1 base from V and 3 from J; bases not matched to a gene: 9. CDR3 protein: CASSIGAATGETDTQYF. CDR3 DNA: TGTGCCAGTAGTATAGGGGCGGCGACAGGGGAAACAGATACGCAGTATTTT.

The chain carries TRBV7-9 and TRBJ2-2; D call uncertain. Germline assignment: CDR1 SEHNR and CDR2 FQNEAQ (reference sequence). The V gene lost 1 base and the J gene lost 1 base, with 10 bases spanning the gap. CDR3 length: 16 amino acids. CDR3 DNA sequence: TGTGCCAGCAGCTTAGTGGTGGCGGTGAACACCGGGGAGCTGTTTTTT. Encoded protein: CASSLVVAVNTGELFF. The whole variable domain, remainder taken from reference TRBV7-9 and TRBJ2-2, is DTGVSQNPRHKITKRGQNVTFRCDPISEHNRLYWYRQTLGQGPEFLTYFQNEAQLEKSRLLSDRFSAERPKGSFSTLEIQRTEQGDSAMYLCASSLVVAVNTGELFFGEGSRLTVL.

The CDR3 protein is CASSYTEAGPAFF. CDR3 in DNA: TGTGCCAGCAGTTACACAGAGGCGGGGCCCGCTTTCTTT. The chain combines TRBV6-5 with TRBJ1-1; tentatively, D is TRBD1 (5 bases). CDR3 size: 13 residues. Trimming removed 2 bases at V and 11 bases at J, with 15 bases between. Germline CDR1 MNHEY, CDR2 SVGAGI.

A remark on this clone: Germline is not matched at one junction end, which may reflect a read error. The chain couples TRBV10-3 to TRBJ2-1, with 8 bases matching TRBD2. The V gene's germline CDR1 is ENHRY and CDR2 SYGVKD. CDR3 length equals 13 residues. As DNA, the CDR3 is TGTGCCATCAAGGGTAGCGGGATGAATGGGCAGTTCTTC. Translated: CAIKGSGMNGQFF.

The chain combines TRBV15 with TRBJ1-3; TRBD1 might be the D (5 bases). CDR3 length equals 14 residues. Trimming took off 1 base at V and 4 bases at J, with 8 bases between the two ends. The V gene's germline CDR1 is LNHNV and CDR2 YYDKDF (reference sequence). The CDR3 DNA is TGTGCCACCAGCAGAGGACAGTCCGGAAACACCATATATTTT. It specifies CATSRGQSGNTIYF.

This sequence joins TRBV11-3 and TRBJ2-1, with D possibly TRBD2 on 5 matching bases. CDR1 and CDR2 from the germline V gene are SGHNT and YENEEA. This CDR3 contains 15 residues. The V and J ends lost 0 bases and 0 bases respectively, with 6 bases between them. CDR3 in DNA: TGTGCCAGCAGCTTAGATGGGAGCTCCTACAATGAGCAGTTCTTC. It encodes CASSLDGSSYNEQFF.

The rearrangement links TRBV11-3 to TRBJ2-2, with 10 nucleotides matching TRBD2. Germline-derived CDR1 and CDR2 are SGHNT and YENEEA. This CDR3 is 18 amino acids long. The V and J ends lost 1 base and 3 bases, in that order; junction bases with no gene match: 8. The CDR3 loop reads CASSLGGLAGVDTGELFF. DNA of the CDR3: TGTGCCAGCAGCTTAGGAGGCCTAGCGGGAGTCGACACCGGGGAGCTGTTTTTT.

V gene TRBV29-1 combines with J gene TRBJ2-3; 7 bases agree with TRBD2. CDR1 and CDR2 from the germline V gene are SQVTM and ANQGSEA. The trim removed 7 bases at V and 0 bases at J, leaving 13 bases unmatched. The CDR3 is 16 residues long. CDR3 region: CSANRGGGSSTDTQYF. CDR3 in DNA: TGCAGCGCCAATCGTGGGGGAGGGAGTAGCACAGATACGCAGTATTTT.

The V and J genes are TRBV10-2 and TRBJ1-5, with TRBD1 matching 8 bases. Germline assignment: CDR1 WSHSY and CDR2 SAAADI. CDR3 length: 15 residues. V was pared by 6 bases and J by 6 bases, with 10 bases of the junction left unmatched. In DNA, the CDR3 is TGCGCCAGCAGGGACGGACAGGGAGACGGTCAGCCCCAGCATTTT. Encoded protein: CASRDGQGDGQPQHF.

This chain uses TRBV19 with TRBJ2-1, with 7 bases fitting TRBD1. V gave up 8 bases and J gave up 7 bases; unmatched junction bases: 8. CDR3 length: 13 amino acids. Per germline, CDR1 LNHDA and CDR2 SQIVND (reference sequence). This chain's CDR3 is CASLRQGVNEQFF. The CDR3 DNA reads TGTGCCAGTCTCAGACAGGGTGTAAATGAGCAGTTCTTC.

The rearrangement uses TRBV11-3 and TRBJ2-5; tentatively, D is TRBD2 (6 bases). Between the trimmed V and J ends, which lost 3 bases and 5 bases, there was a span of 13 bases. The CDR3 consists of 14 residues. Germline V gene lookup returns CDR1 SGHNT and CDR2 YENEEA. Here the CDR3 DNA reads TGTGCCAGCAGCTTGGGGACTCGGGGGGAGACCCAGTACTTC. It translates to CASSLGTRGETQYF.

The V and J genes are TRBV11-1 and TRBJ2-3, with TRBD2 matching over 7 bases. Germline CDR1 SGHAT, CDR2 FQDESV (reference sequence). This CDR3 comprises 17 residues. V lost 4 bases and J lost 4; bases outside the gene matches: 14. CDR3 region: CASSSTLLAGGADTQYF. The CDR3 DNA sequence: TGTGCCAGCAGCTCCACCCTATTAGCGGGTGGGGCAGATACGCAGTATTTT.

Only a few counts were recorded for this clone. The gene calls are TRBV4-2 and TRBJ2-7; D possibly corresponds to TRBD2 (5 bases). The CDR3 covers 14 residues. Germline lookup yields CDR1 LGHNA and CDR2 YNFKEQ. The V gene lost 0 bases and the J gene lost 2 bases, with 8 bases spanning the gap. As DNA, the CDR3 is TGTGCCAGCAGCCAAGAAGCACTAGCCTACGAGCAGTACTTC. This codes for CASSQEALAYEQYF.

The chain is built from TRBV7-2 and TRBJ2-5; no clear D gene. V shed 1 base and J shed 4 bases, with 13 bases lying between them. The CDR3 is 15 residues long. CDR1 is SGHTA and CDR2 is FQGNSA in the germline V gene. CDR3 protein: CASSLGVSTGETQYF. The CDR3 nucleotides are TGTGCCAGCAGCTTAGGAGTATCGACTGGAGAGACCCAGTACTTC.

The V gene is TRBV7-2, the J gene TRBJ2-1; 8 nucleotides match TRBD2. In germline, CDR1 is SGHTA, CDR2 FQGNSA. The CDR3 consists of 15 residues. V lost 4 bases to trimming and J lost 8 bases; unmatched junction nucleotides: 10. Here the CDR3 DNA reads TGTGCCAGCAGCTCCCAACCGGGACTAGACCATGAGCAGTTCTTC. This translates into CASSSQPGLDHEQFF. Full variable domain (rest looked up from reference TRBV7-2 and TRBJ2-1): GAGVSQSPSNKVTEKGKDVELRCDPISGHTALYWYRQSLGQGLEFLIYFQGNSAPDKSGLPSDRFSAERTGGSVSTLTIQRTQQEDSAVYLCASSSQPGLDHEQFFGPGTRLTVL.